These 6 T cell receptor beta chains were all obtained from the same sample, sequenced in a study of blood T cell repertoires in COVID-19. Method: immunoSEQ multiplex PCR; TCRdb's copy keeps in-frame clones and lacks some. The sample includes over 90,000 clones, 75% to 90% of them seen just once. Sequencing used peripheral blood. The receptors were sampled from a human donor in a cohort sampled during active COVID-19.

The chain combines TRBV5-1 with TRBJ1-5; a possible D gene is TRBD1 (6 bases). The germline V gene has CDR1 SGHRS and CDR2 YFSETQ. V was pared by 5 bases and J by 3 bases, with 12 bases between. The CDR3 loop spans 14 amino acids. The CDR3, as DNA: TGCGCCAGCAGGCCAGGGGAGTCCAATCAGCCCCAGCATTTT. As protein: CASRPGESNQPQHF. Complete variable domain (other parts from reference TRBV5-1 and TRBJ1-5): KAGVTQTPRYLIKTRGQQVTLSCSPISGHRSVSWYQQTPGQGLQFLFEYFSETQRNKGNFPGRFSGRQFSNSRSEMNVSTLELGDSALYLCASRPGESNQPQHFGDGTRLSIL.

J is TRBJ1-2 and V is TRBV2; D might be TRBD1 (6 bases). CDR1 SNHLY and CDR2 FYNNEI come from the germline V gene. The CDR3 length is 13 residues. V was cut by 6 bases and J by 8 bases, with 16 bases left in between. The CDR3 bases are TGTGCCAGCAGCTCAAGACAGGCGCAAGGCTACACCTTC. Translation gives CASSSRQAQGYTF.

CDR3 coding DNA: TGTGCCAGTAGCCCCCAGGGGCTGGGACAGGGCTATGGCTACACCTTC. Its translation: CASSPQGLGQGYGYTF. The genes are TRBV19 and TRBJ1-2; the match to TRBD1 covers 9 bases. There are 16 residues in the CDR3. Germline CDR1 LNHDA, CDR2 SQIVND (reference sequence). Trimming took 6 bases from V and 4 from J; bases not matched to a gene: 12.

A few counts support this clone. The chain recombines TRBV19 with TRBJ1-2; TRBD1 agrees at 7 bases. Germline V lookup: CDR1 LNHDA, CDR2 SQIVND (reference sequence). The CDR3 runs to 15 residues. The trim removed 4 bases at V and 4 bases at J, leaving 9 bases unmatched. The DNA of the CDR3 is TGTGCCAGTAGTAACCCCGGGACAGCCGTCTATGGCTACACCTTC. It encodes CASSNPGTAVYGYTF.

A single count supports this clone. V usage is TRBV7-3 and J usage is TRBJ1-2; D is possibly TRBD1 (5 bases). This CDR3 is 15 amino acids long. Trimming stripped 5 bases from V and 4 bases from J, with 17 bases between. Germline loops: CDR1 SGHTA, CDR2 FQGTGA. DNA of the CDR3: TGTGCCAGCAGCCCCCGCCGGGACTCACCCTATGGCTACACCTTC. It encodes CASSPRRDSPYGYTF.

The chain uses TRBV3-1 (or the pseudogene TRBV3-2) and TRBJ2-1; the match to TRBD1 covers 8 bases. Germline V lookup: CDR1 LGHDT, CDR2 YNNKEL (reference sequence). The CDR3 loop spans 15 amino acids. V was clipped by 6 bases and J by 10 bases; unmatched bases: 14. The CDR3 loop is CASSLGQGRIREQFF. The CDR3 nucleotides are TGTGCCAGCAGTCTTGGACAGGGTCGGATTAGGGAGCAGTTCTTC.